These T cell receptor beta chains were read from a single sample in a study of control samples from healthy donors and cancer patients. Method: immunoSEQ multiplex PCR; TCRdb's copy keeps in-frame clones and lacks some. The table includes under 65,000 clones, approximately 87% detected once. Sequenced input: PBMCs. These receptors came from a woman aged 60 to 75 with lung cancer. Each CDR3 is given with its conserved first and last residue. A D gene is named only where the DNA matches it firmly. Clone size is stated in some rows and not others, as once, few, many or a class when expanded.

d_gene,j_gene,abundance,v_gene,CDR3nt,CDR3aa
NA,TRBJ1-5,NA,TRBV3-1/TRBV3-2,TGTGCCAGCAGCCAAGATATCGGTCAGCCCCAGCATTTT,CASSQDIGQPQHF
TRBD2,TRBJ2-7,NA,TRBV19,TGTGCCAGTAAAGCTAGCGGGAGTGGGGTTTACGAGCAGTACTTC,CASKASGSGVYEQYF
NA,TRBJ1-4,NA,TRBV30,TGTGCCTGGAGTTCTTGGGGGCTAGGTAGCGAAAAACTGTTTTTT,CAWSSWGLGSEKLFF
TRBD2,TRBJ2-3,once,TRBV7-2,TGTGCCAGCAGCGGAGCGGGGAGCACAGATACGCAGTATTTT,CASSGAGSTDTQYF
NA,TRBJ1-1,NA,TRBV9,TGTGCCAGCAGCGTAGGGACAGTTAAGGCTGAAGCTTTCTTT,CASSVGTVKAEAFF
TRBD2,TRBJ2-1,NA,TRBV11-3,TGTGCCAGCAGCCCCCCCGGGGGGGCCTACAATGAGCAGTTCTTC,CASSPPGGAYNEQFF
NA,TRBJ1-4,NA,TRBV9,TGTGCCAGCAGCCCCCGACCGCGCTTACAGGCAACTAATGAAAAACTGTTTTTT,CASSPRPRLQATNEKLFF
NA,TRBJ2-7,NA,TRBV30,TGTGCCTGGAGTGACAGGGCGTACGAGCAGTACTTC,CAWSDRAYEQYF
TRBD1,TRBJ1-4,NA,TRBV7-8,TGTGCCAGCAGCCGGGGGGACAGCAATGAAAAACTGTTTTTT,CASSRGDSNEKLFF
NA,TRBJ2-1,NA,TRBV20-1,TGCAGTGCTATAGGGGGGGGGCAGTTCTTC,CSAIGGGQFF
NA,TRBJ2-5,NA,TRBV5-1,TGCGCCAGCACATCCCTGCACAGGACCCAGTACTTC,CASTSLHRTQYF
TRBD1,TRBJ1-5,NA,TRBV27,TGTGCCAGCAGACCGTCGGGACCAGGGGGTCAGCCCCAGCATTTT,CASRPSGPGGQPQHF
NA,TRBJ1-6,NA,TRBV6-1,TGTGCCAGCAGTGAAGCTGAGGGACGGTCGAATTCACCCCTCCACTTT,CASSEAEGRSNSPLHF
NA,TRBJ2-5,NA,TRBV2,TGTGCCAGCAAAATCGGGGCCATAGAGACCCAGTACTTC,CASKIGAIETQYF
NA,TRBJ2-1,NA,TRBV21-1,TGTGCCAGCACCCCGACTAGCGGGAGTAAAAATGAGCAGTTCTTC,CASTPTSGSKNEQFF
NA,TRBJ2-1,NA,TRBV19,TGTGCCAGTAGCAATAACCTCTACAATGAGCAGTTCTTC,CASSNNLYNEQFF
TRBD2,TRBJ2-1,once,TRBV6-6,TGTGCCAGCAGGAATCTAGCGGGAGTTGGGAATGAGCAGTTCTTC,CASRNLAGVGNEQFF
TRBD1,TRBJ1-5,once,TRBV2,TGTGCCAGCAGGGAAGGGACAGTTAGCAATCAGCCCCAGCATTTT,CASREGTVSNQPQHF
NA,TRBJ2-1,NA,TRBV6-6,TGTGCCAGCAGTCCCCAGGGGAGCTCCTACAATGAGCAGTTCTTC,CASSPQGSSYNEQFF
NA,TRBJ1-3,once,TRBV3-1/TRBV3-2,TGTGCCAGCGAATTGGGGGGATCCGGAAACACCATATATTTT,CASELGGSGNTIYF
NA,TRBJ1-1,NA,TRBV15,TGTGCCACCAGCAGGGGGGGGAGAAACACTGAAGCTTTCTTT,CATSRGGRNTEAFF
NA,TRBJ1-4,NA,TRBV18,TGTGCCAGCTCGCCCCGTCCGGGACGGGGAATAGAAAAACTGTTTTTT,CASSPRPGRGIEKLFF
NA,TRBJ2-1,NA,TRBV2,TGTGCCAGCCCCCCGAGCGGGTATTACAATGAGCAGTTCTTC,CASPPSGYYNEQFF
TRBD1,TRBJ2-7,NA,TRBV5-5,TGTGCCAGCAGCCTATCCGGGACAGGGCAGTACTTC,CASSLSGTGQYF
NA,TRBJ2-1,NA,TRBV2,TGTGCCAGCACTTACCTCAGTGGAGGCGGTTACAATGAGCAGTTCTTC,CASTYLSGGGYNEQFF
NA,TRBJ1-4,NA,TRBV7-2,TGTGCCAGCAGCTTATTCCGGGGGACTGAAAAACTGTTTTTT,CASSLFRGTEKLFF
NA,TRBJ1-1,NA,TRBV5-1,TGCGCCAGCAGCTCCGGAGGGGCCCTGAACACTGAAGCTTTCTTT,CASSSGGALNTEAFF
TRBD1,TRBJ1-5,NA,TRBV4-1,TGCGCCAGCAGCCAATATGTGAGGAGGGGGCTAAGCAATCAGCCCCAGCATTTT,CASSQYVRRGLSNQPQHF
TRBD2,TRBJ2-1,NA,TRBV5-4,TGTGCCAGCAGCCGAAATCTAGCGGGAGTAGACAATGAGCAGTTCTTC,CASSRNLAGVDNEQFF
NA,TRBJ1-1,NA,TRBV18,TGTGCCAGCTCCCGCGAGGTAGGGAACACTGAAGCTTTCTTT,CASSREVGNTEAFF
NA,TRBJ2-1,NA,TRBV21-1,TGTGCCAGCAGCAAAGAGGTCAGGGGGGTGGGCAATGAGCAGTTCTTC,CASSKEVRGVGNEQFF
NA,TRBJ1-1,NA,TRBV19,TGTGCCAGTAGTATACAGGGATGGACTGAAGCTTTCTTT,CASSIQGWTEAFF
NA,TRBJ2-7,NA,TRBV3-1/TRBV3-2,TGTGCCAGCAGCCAGACGCAAGGGAGAGGCCTAACCAGCTACGAGCAGTACTTC,CASSQTQGRGLTSYEQYF